These 13 T cell receptor beta chains originate from one sample sequenced in a study of T cell responses to AZD1222 COVID-19 vaccine. Data came from immunoSEQ multiplex PCR; TCRdb stores just in-frame clones and leaves some out. The sample shows 60,000 to 70,000 clones, around four fifths of them seen only once. The specimen was peripheral blood, collected on day 0 of AZD1222 vaccination. The receptors shown here come from an adult in good health.

This chain joins TRBV5-1 and TRBJ2-1, with D perhaps matching TRBD1 (5 bases). V lost 0 bases, J lost 6 bases, and 25 bases lay in between. Germline V gene sequence: CDR1 SGHRS, CDR2 YFSETQ. The CDR3 extends over 19 amino acids. The CDR3 region has the DNA TGCGCCAGCAGCTTGGAGGGTCAGGGCCAGGCATTCGGCATCAATGAGCAGTTCTTC. It translates to CASSLEGQGQAFGINEQFF.

The rearrangement joins TRBV5-1 to TRBJ2-2; 8 bases align to TRBD1. The CDR3 runs to 16 residues. Germline CDR1 reads SGHRS; CDR2 reads YFSETQ. Trimming cost V 4 bases and J 5 bases; bases outside gene matches: 10. The CDR3 coding sequence is TGCGCCAGCAGCGGACAGGGAAGAGTTGGGACCGGGGAGCTGTTTTTT. It yields the protein CASSGQGRVGTGELFF.

The chain has TRBV7-9 and TRBJ2-7; TRBD2 is a possible D gene (6 bases). Per germline, CDR1 SEHNR and CDR2 FQNEAQ (reference sequence). The CDR3 is 13 residues long. V shed 1 base and J shed 5 bases, with 9 bases lying between them. CDR3: CASSLERGDEQYF. The CDR3 DNA sequence: TGTGCCAGCAGCTTAGAGCGCGGGGACGAGCAGTACTTC. The complete variable domain, with remaining parts taken from reference TRBV7-9 and TRBJ2-7, reads DTGVSQNPRHKITKRGQNVTFRCDPISEHNRLYWYRQTLGQGPEFLTYFQNEAQLEKSRLLSDRFSAERPKGSFSTLEIQRTEQGDSAMYLCASSLERGDEQYFGPGTRLTVT.

The chain uses TRBV10-2 and TRBJ2-7; no firm D call. Trimming took 0 bases from V and 3 from J, leaving 21 bases between them. The CDR3 contains 18 residues. Germline V CDR1 and CDR2: WSHSY, SAAADI. The chain's CDR3 is CASSESLSRLRRVYEQYF. CDR3 coding DNA: TGCGCCAGCAGTGAGTCGTTGAGCCGGCTGAGGAGAGTCTACGAGCAGTACTTC.

V gene TRBV10-2 combines with J gene TRBJ1-5; D is uncertain. The CDR3 extends over 15 amino acids. Looked up from germline, CDR1 is WSHSY and CDR2 is SAAADI. Trimming stripped 3 bases from V and 2 bases from J, with 11 bases between. CDR3 sequence (DNA): TGCGCCAGCAGTGATTCCAGTATGGGCAATCAGCCCCAGCATTTT. Translating gives CASSDSSMGNQPQHF.

This clone showed up just a few times. The gene calls are TRBV27 and TRBJ1-2; D ambiguous. The CDR3 loop spans 15 amino acids. Germline assignment: CDR1 MNHEY and CDR2 SMNVEV (reference sequence). V lost 1 base and J lost 0, with 9 bases in between. CDR3 in DNA: TGTGCCAGCAGTTTATTTGGAGGTTCTAACTATGGCTACACCTTC. Amino acid sequence: CASSLFGGSNYGYTF.

V and J are TRBV11-2 and TRBJ2-3; TRBD1 aligns across 9 bases. V gave up 5 bases and J gave up 3 bases; unmatched junction bases: 6. Germline-derived CDR1 and CDR2 are SGHAT and FQNNGV. The CDR3 spans 15 residues. As DNA, the CDR3 is TGTGCCAGCAGCAAACGGGACAGGGAGACAGATACGCAGTATTTT. It specifies CASSKRDRETDTQYF.

The chain recombines TRBV30 with TRBJ1-4; D may be TRBD1 (6 bases). The germline V and J ends were trimmed by 0 bases and 3 bases, with 20 bases remaining between them. The CDR3 is 18 residues long. Germline V gives CDR1 GTSNPN, CDR2 SVGIG (reference sequence). The CDR3 here is CAWSVRGHQWGSNEKLFF. Written as DNA, the CDR3 is TGTGCCTGGAGTGTAAGGGGACACCAATGGGGGTCTAATGAAAAACTGTTTTTT.

CDR3: CASSDQGRGQFF. The CDR3 region has the DNA TGTGCCAGCAGTGATCAGGGGCGGGGGCAGTTCTTC. This chain uses TRBV2 with TRBJ2-1; the D gene could be TRBD1 or TRBD2 (6 bases each). The CDR3 length is 12 residues. V was clipped by 3 bases and J by 12 bases, with 12 bases between them. Germline assignment: CDR1 SNHLY and CDR2 FYNNEI.

The rearrangement uses TRBV6-2 or TRBV6-3 and TRBJ1-2; D perhaps matches TRBD1 (5 bases). Germline V gives CDR1 MNHEY, CDR2 SVGEGT. Trimming shortened V by 0 bases and J by 7 bases, and 12 bases separated the two germline ends. The CDR3 spans 14 residues. For the CDR3, the DNA is TGTGCCAGCAGTTACTCGGAGGGGCGCAGTGGCTACACCTTC. Translation gives CASSYSEGRSGYTF.

The gene calls are TRBV6-6 and TRBJ1-4; 7 bases are shared with TRBD1. J was trimmed by 6 bases and V by 6 bases; bases with no gene match: 19. CDR1 and CDR2 from the germline V gene are MNHNY and SVGAGI (reference sequence). The CDR3 has 18 amino acids. CDR3 DNA sequence: TGTGCCAGCAGCCGAAAGGGTTCGACAGGGCAGTGGGATGAAAAACTGTTTTTT. It encodes CASSRKGSTGQWDEKLFF.

The chain has TRBV28 and TRBJ1-3; D not certain. Deletions cut 3 bases from V and 6 bases from J, with 12 bases between. The CDR3 has 14 amino acids. Germline V lookup: CDR1 MDHEN, CDR2 SYDVKM. DNA of the CDR3: TGTGCCAGCAGTTTCTCCCTCGACGTAAACACCATATATTTT. This gives the protein CASSFSLDVNTIYF.

This chain connects TRBV18 to TRBJ2-7; 8 nucleotides align to TRBD1. Germline-derived CDR1 and CDR2 are KGHSH and LQKENI. The V gene end was trimmed by 3 bases and the J gene end by 5 bases; junction bases not matched to a gene: 9. The length of the CDR3 is 15 residues. CDR3 loop: CASSPTSDRGNEQYF. CDR3 coding DNA: TGTGCCAGCTCACCGACAAGTGACAGGGGAAACGAGCAGTACTTC.